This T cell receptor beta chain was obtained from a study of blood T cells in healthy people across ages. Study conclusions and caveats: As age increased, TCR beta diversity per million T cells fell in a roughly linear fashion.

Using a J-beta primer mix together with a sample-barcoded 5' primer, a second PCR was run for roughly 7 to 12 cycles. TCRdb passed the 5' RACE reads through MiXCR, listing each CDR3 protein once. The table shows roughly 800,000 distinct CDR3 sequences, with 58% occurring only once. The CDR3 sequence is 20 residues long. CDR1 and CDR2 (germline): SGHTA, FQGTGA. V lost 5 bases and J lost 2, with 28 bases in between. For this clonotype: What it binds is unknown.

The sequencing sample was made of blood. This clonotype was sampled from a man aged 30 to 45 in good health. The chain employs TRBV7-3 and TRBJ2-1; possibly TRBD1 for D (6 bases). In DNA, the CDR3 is TGTGCCAGCAGCCCTACGGACAGACCGCTAGCTGAACTACCCTACAATGAGCAGTTCTTC. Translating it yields CASSPTDRPLAELPYNEQFF. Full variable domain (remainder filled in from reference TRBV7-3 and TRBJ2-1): GAGVSQTPSNKVTEKGKYVELRCDPISGHTALYWYRQSLGQGPEFLIYFQGTGAADDSGLPNDRFFAVRPEGSVSTLKIQRTERGDSAVYLCASSPTDRPLAELPYNEQFFGPGTRLTVL.